The next 28 T cell receptor beta chains were all read from a single sample in a study of blood T cell repertoires in COVID-19 (dated by TCRdb to the early 2020s). Receptor libraries were prepared by the immunoSEQ multiplex PCR assay. TCRdb mirrors the immuneACCESS table, restricted to in-frame sequences. Some clones are absent from its copies; in checked studies, under half trace to an unresolved V gene, and the reason for the others is unknown. For this sample the table gives 150,000 or so clones, of which about 88% were detected only once. The top ten clonotypes cover around 24% of the sample. The sample comprised peripheral blood. Receptors were obtained from a man in his 60s with acute or convalescent COVID-19.

The CDR3 nucleotides read TGTGCCAGCAGCACAGCTAACTATGGCTACACCTTC. It is translated as CASSTANYGYTF. J is TRBJ1-2 and V is TRBV6-5, with unresolved D. Trimming removed 6 bases at V and 0 bases at J, with 5 bases between. The CDR3 has 12 amino acids. Germline V gene data show CDR1 as MNHEY and CDR2 as SVGAGI.

The V and J genes are TRBV10-3 and TRBJ1-4, with TRBD1 matching over 10 bases. CDR3 size: 15 residues. CDR1 is ENHRY, CDR2 SYGVKD, per germline. Trimming removed 6 bases from V and 7 bases from J; junction bases left unmatched: 8. The CDR3: CAIRDARTGGEKLFF. In DNA form, the CDR3 reads TGTGCCATCAGGGACGCAAGGACAGGGGGTGAAAAACTGTTTTTT.

V is TRBV9 and J is TRBJ2-1; 7 nucleotides match TRBD2. Per the germline V gene, CDR1 is SGDLS and CDR2 is YYNGEE. CDR3 size: 15 residues. V trimming: 3 bases; J trimming: 1 base; junction bases outside the gene matches: 4. For the CDR3, the DNA is TGTGCCAGCAGCGACAGCGGGGTTTCCTACAATGAGCAGTTCTTC. Encoded protein: CASSDSGVSYNEQFF.

This chain connects TRBV10-2 to TRBJ2-7; 8 bases match TRBD1. With V trimmed by 2 bases and J by 3 bases, 6 bases remained unmatched. The V gene's germline CDR1 is WSHSY and CDR2 SAAADI. CDR3 length: 15 amino acids. Here the CDR3 reads CASSEVGTGNYEQYV. The CDR3 DNA follows: TGCGCCAGCAGTGAGGTGGGGACAGGCAACTACGAGCAGTACGTC.

The rearrangement uses TRBV27 and TRBJ1-5, with TRBD1 matching over 11 bases. V trimming: 6 bases; J trimming: 4 bases; junction bases outside the gene matches: 11. This CDR3 spans 17 amino acids. CDR1 is MNHEY and CDR2 is SMNVEV in the germline V gene (reference sequence). The CDR3 DNA reads as TGTGCCAGCAGCAGCTGGTCGGGACAGGGGGGGAATCAGCCCCAGCATTTT. Its protein is CASSSWSGQGGNQPQHF.

The V and J genes are TRBV27 and TRBJ1-2; 9 bases are shared with TRBD1. The trim removed 3 bases at V and 5 bases at J, leaving 1 base unmatched. The CDR3 runs to 13 residues. Germline values: CDR1 MNHEY, CDR2 SMNVEV (reference sequence). The CDR3 region is CASSFGTGYGYTF. CDR3 coding DNA: TGTGCCAGCAGTTTCGGGACAGGGTATGGCTACACCTTC.

The rearrangement uses TRBV7-6 and TRBJ1-5; D may be TRBD1 (5 bases). Trimming stripped 4 bases from V and 4 bases from J, with 20 bases between. Germline V gene sequence: CDR1 SGHVS, CDR2 FNYEAQ. This CDR3 is 17 amino acids long. The CDR3 DNA follows: TGTGCCAGCAGCTCCGTCAGGGCGACCCTCGGTAATCAGCCCCAGCATTTT. Translation: CASSSVRATLGNQPQHF.

The chain employs TRBV27 and TRBJ2-2; a weak D match, TRBD2 (7 bases). V was pared by 8 bases and J by 0 bases, with 10 bases between. Germline values: CDR1 MNHEY, CDR2 SMNVEV (reference sequence). The CDR3 spans 14 residues. CDR3 DNA: TGTGCCAGCGAAGGGGGGGCGAACACCGGGGAGCTGTTTTTT. Encoded protein: CASEGGANTGELFF.

This clone turned up a few times. Different DNA sequences within this sample yield the same CDR3. V usage is TRBV5-6 and J usage is TRBJ1-5; 10 nucleotides line up with TRBD1. With V trimmed by 2 bases and J by 5 bases, 1 base remained unmatched. CDR1 and CDR2 from the germline V gene are SGHDT and YYEEEE. The CDR3 has 14 amino acids. The CDR3 is CASSFGTGDQPQHF. CDR3 nucleotides: TGTGCCAGCAGCTTCGGGACAGGGGATCAGCCCCAGCATTTT.

This clone was seen only once. The chain recombines TRBV24-1 with TRBJ2-2; no reliable D call. Trimming cost V 3 bases and J 1 base, with 8 bases left between them. Germline V lookup: CDR1 KGHDR, CDR2 SFDVKD. This CDR3 is built from 15 residues. The CDR3 DNA sequence: TGTGCCACCAGTGATAGAGGTCTGAACACCGGGGAGCTGTTTTTT. Translation: CATSDRGLNTGELFF.

This clone was found once. The J gene is TRBJ1-2, the V gene TRBV30; D may be TRBD1 (6 bases). This CDR3 has 14 amino acids. The V gene's germline CDR1 is GTSNPN and CDR2 SVGIG (reference sequence). V lost 0 bases and J lost 8, with 16 bases in between. The CDR3 spells CAWSVLWGLEGYTF. Written as DNA, the CDR3 is TGTGCCTGGAGTGTACTATGGGGGCTCGAGGGCTACACCTTC.

The chain is built from TRBV5-4 and TRBJ2-3, with 10 positions matching TRBD1. Trimming cost V 1 base and J 4 bases; bases outside gene matches: 3. The CDR3 is 15 residues long. The V gene's germline CDR1 is SGHNT and CDR2 YYREEE (reference sequence). CDR3 in amino acids: CASSLFGQGADTQYF. CDR3 nucleotides: TGTGCCAGCAGCTTGTTTGGACAGGGGGCAGATACGCAGTATTTT.

This clone has only one observation. V is TRBV3-1 (or the pseudogene TRBV3-2) and J is TRBJ2-2; weak D call: TRBD1 (6 bases). This CDR3 contains 12 residues. Deletions cut 7 bases from V and 8 bases from J, with 11 bases between. Germline lookup yields CDR1 LGHDT and CDR2 YNNKEL (reference sequence). The CDR3 DNA reads TGTGCCAGCAATCAGGGGATGGGGGAGCTGTTTTTT. Amino acid sequence: CASNQGMGELFF.

This clone was counted a single time. The chain couples TRBV19 to TRBJ2-7; TRBD1 aligns across 7 bases. CDR1 is LNHDA, CDR2 SQIVND, per germline (reference sequence). The CDR3 loop spans 14 amino acids. V shed 5 bases, J shed 2 bases, and the junction held 6 bases outside the gene matches. Here the CDR3 DNA reads TGTGCCAGTAGTCCGACAGGGCCTACCTACGAGCAGTACTTC. Translating gives CASSPTGPTYEQYF. Full variable domain (missing parts from reference TRBV19 and TRBJ2-7): DGGITQSPKYLFRKEGQNVTLSCEQNLNHDAMYWYRQDPGQGLRLIYYSQIVNDFQKGDIAEGYSVSREKKESFPLTVTSAQKNPTAFYLCASSPTGPTYEQYFGPGTRLTVT.

This chain uses TRBV5-6 with TRBJ1-5; 11 nucleotides match TRBD1. The ends lost 3 bases at V and 6 bases at J; junction bases unmatched: 11. Germline values: CDR1 SGHDT, CDR2 YYEEEE. This CDR3 has 17 amino acids. The CDR3 DNA follows: TGTGCCAGCAGCTACGGGACAGGGGGGGATATGCGTCAGCCCCAGCATTTT. The encoded protein is CASSYGTGGDMRQPQHF.

The rearrangement joins TRBV7-3 to TRBJ1-1, with 7 bases fitting TRBD1. V shed 0 bases, J shed 4 bases, and the junction held 5 bases outside the gene matches. Germline assignment: CDR1 SGHTA and CDR2 FQGTGA. The CDR3 totals 15 residues. The CDR3 reads CASSLTGGGVTEAFF. As DNA, the CDR3 is TGTGCCAGCAGCTTAACAGGGGGCGGGGTCACTGAAGCTTTCTTT.

The V call is TRBV30, the J call TRBJ1-2, with D possibly matching TRBD1 (5 bases). The CDR3 has 14 residues. The germline V gene has CDR1 GTSNPN and CDR2 SVGIG (reference sequence). The V end was cut by 5 bases, the J end by 4 bases, with 17 bases between. The CDR3 here is CAWREQGPGYGYTF. The CDR3 DNA reads TGTGCCTGGCGGGAGCAGGGACCGGGCTATGGCTACACCTTC.

This clone appeared a few times. The CDR3 DNA reads as TGTGCCAGCAGCCTAACTACAGATACGCAGTATTTT. Residues: CASSLTTDTQYF. The J gene is TRBJ2-3, the V gene TRBV3-1 (or the pseudogene TRBV3-2); no firm D call. Trimming removed 4 bases at V and 3 bases at J, with 5 bases between. The CDR3 extends over 12 amino acids. Germline assignment: CDR1 LGHDT and CDR2 YNNKEL (reference sequence).

The J gene is TRBJ2-1, the V gene TRBV2, with a tentative D call TRBD2 (5 bases). Germline loops: CDR1 SNHLY, CDR2 FYNNEI. The CDR3 is made up of 15 amino acids. V was pared by 7 bases and J by 1 base, with 14 bases between. The CDR3 region has the DNA TGTGCCAGCAAGCTCCAGAGCGGATCCTACAATGAGCAGTTCTTC. This sequence encodes CASKLQSGSYNEQFF.

This chain links TRBV7-9 with TRBJ1-1, with 10 bases matching TRBD1. CDR1 is SEHNR, CDR2 FQNEAQ, per germline (reference sequence). The CDR3 totals 15 residues. J gave up 3 bases and V 1 base, and 2 bases lay outside the gene matches. CDR3 residues: CASSLGTGGHTEAFF. The CDR3 region has the DNA TGTGCCAGCAGCTTAGGGACAGGGGGACACACTGAAGCTTTCTTT.

In this sample, this clone turned up a few times. The chain recombines TRBV11-2 with TRBJ1-2, with 8 positions matching TRBD1. The germline gives CDR1 SGHAT, CDR2 FQNNGV. Trimming took 3 bases from V and 6 from J; bases not matched to a gene: 12. This CDR3 comprises 16 residues. The CDR3 sequence is CASSFTQGALLHGYTF. The CDR3 bases are TGTGCCAGCAGCTTTACCCAGGGGGCGCTTCTGCATGGCTACACCTTC. The whole variable domain, remainder taken from reference TRBV11-2 and TRBJ1-2, is EAGVAQSPRYKIIEKRQSVAFWCNPISGHATLYWYQQILGQGPKLLIQFQNNGVVDDSQLPKDRFSAERLKGVDSTLKIQPAKLEDSAVYLCASSFTQGALLHGYTFGSGTRLTVV.

V gene TRBV10-3 combines with J gene TRBJ1-1; a weak D match, TRBD1 (6 bases). The germline V and J ends were trimmed by 8 bases and 3 bases, with 16 bases remaining between them. From germline, CDR1 is ENHRY and CDR2 SYGVKD. CDR3 length: 14 amino acids. CDR3 sequence reads: CAIGRDTKDTEAFF. The CDR3 nucleotides read TGTGCCATCGGCCGGGACACCAAGGACACTGAAGCTTTCTTT.

This clone was observed a handful of times. The chain employs TRBV5-6 and TRBJ1-3, with D unresolved. The length of the CDR3 is 14 residues. Germline V gene data show CDR1 as SGHDT and CDR2 as YYEEEE. V was shortened by 4 bases and J by 1 base, with 9 bases between the two germline ends. CDR3 residues: CASSTQSSGNTIYF. The CDR3 DNA reads TGTGCCAGCAGCACCCAGTCGTCTGGAAACACCATATATTTT.

This chain joins TRBV12-3 or TRBV12-4 and TRBJ2-6; D is perhaps TRBD1 (5 bases). V lost 8 bases, J lost 0 bases, and 5 bases lay in between. CDR3 length equals 13 residues. CDR3 sequence reads: CASGASGANVLTF. The CDR3 DNA reads TGTGCCAGCGGGGCCTCTGGGGCCAACGTCCTGACTTTC.

This clone occurred a few times. This sequence joins TRBV4-1 and TRBJ2-3; 11 bases align to TRBD2. The CDR3 runs to 19 residues. Unmatched junction bases numbered 13, after V lost 0 bases and J lost 5 bases. Looked up from germline, CDR1 is MGHRA and CDR2 is YSYEKL. CDR3 protein: CASSQDNKEASGRQDTQYF. The CDR3 region has the DNA TGCGCCAGCAGCCAAGATAACAAGGAGGCTAGCGGGAGGCAAGATACGCAGTATTTT.

CDR3 bases: TGTGCCACCAGCAGCGCCCAGTGGAATCAGCCCCAGCATTTT. Translation: CATSSAQWNQPQHF. The chain is built from TRBV15 and TRBJ1-5; no clear D gene. The CDR3 totals 14 residues. Trimming left V 3 bases short and J 4 bases short, with 10 bases between. Germline CDR1 and CDR2: LNHNV and YYDKDF (reference sequence).

This clone turned up a few times. The V call is TRBV5-5, the J call TRBJ2-1; 12 positions match TRBD2. Trimming cost V 2 bases and J 4 bases; bases outside gene matches: 1. Germline V gives CDR1 SGHKS, CDR2 YYEKEE (reference sequence). The length of the CDR3 is 15 residues. The CDR3, as DNA: TGTGCCAGCAGCTTCGGACTAGCGGGGTACAATGAGCAGTTCTTC. Amino acid sequence: CASSFGLAGYNEQFF.

The chain employs TRBV19 and TRBJ2-3, with a tentative D call TRBD2 (6 bases). Trimming pared 6 bases from V and 0 bases from J, leaving 13 bases between. The germline gives CDR1 LNHDA, CDR2 SQIVND (reference sequence). The CDR3 runs to 15 residues. CDR3 amino acids: CASRKAGTSTDTQYF. The CDR3 DNA is TGTGCCAGTAGAAAAGCGGGTACTAGCACAGATACGCAGTATTTT.